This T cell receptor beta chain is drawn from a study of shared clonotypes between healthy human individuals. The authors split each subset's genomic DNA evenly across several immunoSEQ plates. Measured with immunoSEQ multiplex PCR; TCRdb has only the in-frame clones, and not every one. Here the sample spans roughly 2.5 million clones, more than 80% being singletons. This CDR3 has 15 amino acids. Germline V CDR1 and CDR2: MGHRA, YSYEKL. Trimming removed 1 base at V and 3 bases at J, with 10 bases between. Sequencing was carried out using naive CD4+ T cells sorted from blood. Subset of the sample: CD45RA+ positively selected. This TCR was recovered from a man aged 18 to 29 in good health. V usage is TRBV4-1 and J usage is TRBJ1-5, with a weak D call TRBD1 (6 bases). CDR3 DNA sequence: TGCGCCAGCAGCCAAGGACAGGCTACCAATCAGCCCCAGCATTTT. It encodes CASSQGQATNQPQHF.